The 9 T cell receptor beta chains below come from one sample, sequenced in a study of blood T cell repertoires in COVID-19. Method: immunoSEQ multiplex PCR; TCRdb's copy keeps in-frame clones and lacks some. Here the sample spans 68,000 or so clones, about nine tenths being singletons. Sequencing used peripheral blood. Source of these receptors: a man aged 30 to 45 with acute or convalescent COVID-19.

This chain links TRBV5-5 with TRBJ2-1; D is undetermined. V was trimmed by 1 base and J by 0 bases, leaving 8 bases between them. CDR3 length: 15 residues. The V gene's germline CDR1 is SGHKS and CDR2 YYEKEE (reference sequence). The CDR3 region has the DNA TGTGCCAGCAGCTTGATTAGTTACTCCTACAATGAGCAGTTCTTC. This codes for CASSLISYSYNEQFF. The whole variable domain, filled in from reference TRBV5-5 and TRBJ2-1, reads DAGVTQSPTHLIKTRGQQVTLRCSPISGHKSVSWYQQVLGQGPQFIFQYYEKEERGRGNFPDRFSARQFPNYSSELNVNALLLGDSALYLCASSLISYSYNEQFFGPGTRLTVL.

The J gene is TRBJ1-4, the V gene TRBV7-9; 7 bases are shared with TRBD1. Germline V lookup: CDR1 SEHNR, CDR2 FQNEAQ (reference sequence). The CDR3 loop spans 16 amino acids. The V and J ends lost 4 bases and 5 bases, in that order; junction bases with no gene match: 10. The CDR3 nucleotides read TGTGCCAGCAGCTCGGGTAGGGCAGGGGGAAATGAAAAACTGTTTTTT. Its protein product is CASSSGRAGGNEKLFF. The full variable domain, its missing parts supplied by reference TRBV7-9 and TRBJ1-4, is DTGVSQNPRHKITKRGQNVTFRCDPISEHNRLYWYRQTLGQGPEFLTYFQNEAQLEKSRLLSDRFSAERPKGSFSTLEIQRTEQGDSAMYLCASSSGRAGGNEKLFFGSGTQLSVL.

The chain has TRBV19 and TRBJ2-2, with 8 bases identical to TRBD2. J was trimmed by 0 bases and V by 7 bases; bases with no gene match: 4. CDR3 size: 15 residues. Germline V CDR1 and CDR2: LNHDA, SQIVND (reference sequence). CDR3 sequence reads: CASKPGGTNTGELFF. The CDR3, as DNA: TGTGCCAGTAAGCCGGGAGGGACGAACACCGGGGAGCTGTTTTTT. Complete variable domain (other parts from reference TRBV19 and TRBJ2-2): DGGITQSPKYLFRKEGQNVTLSCEQNLNHDAMYWYRQDPGQGLRLIYYSQIVNDFQKGDIAEGYSVSREKKESFPLTVTSAQKNPTAFYLCASKPGGTNTGELFFGEGSRLTVL.

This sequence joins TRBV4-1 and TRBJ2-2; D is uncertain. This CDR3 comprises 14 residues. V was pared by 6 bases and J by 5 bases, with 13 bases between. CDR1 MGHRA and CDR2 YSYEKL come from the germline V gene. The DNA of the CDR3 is TGCGCCAGCAGTTGGAGAGACGAGACCGGGGAGCTGTTTTTT. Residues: CASSWRDETGELFF.

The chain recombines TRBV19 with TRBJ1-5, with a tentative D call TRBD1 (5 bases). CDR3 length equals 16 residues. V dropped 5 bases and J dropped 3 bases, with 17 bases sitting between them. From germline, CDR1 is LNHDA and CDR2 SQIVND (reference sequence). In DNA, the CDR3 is TGTGCCAGTAGTCCTCGTTTCGACAGCAACAATCAGCCCCAGCATTTT. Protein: CASSPRFDSNNQPQHF.

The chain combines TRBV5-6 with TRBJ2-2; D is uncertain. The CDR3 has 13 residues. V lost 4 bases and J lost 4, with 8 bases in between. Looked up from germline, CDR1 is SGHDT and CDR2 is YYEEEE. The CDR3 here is CASSLLPTGELFF. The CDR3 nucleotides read TGTGCCAGCAGCCTACTACCCACCGGGGAGCTGTTTTTT.

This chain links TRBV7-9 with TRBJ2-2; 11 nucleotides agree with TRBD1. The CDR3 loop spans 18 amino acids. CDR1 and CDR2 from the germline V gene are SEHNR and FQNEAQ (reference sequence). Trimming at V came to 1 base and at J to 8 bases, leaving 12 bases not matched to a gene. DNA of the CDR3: TGTGCCAGCAGCTTAGGCCGGTCCGAGGGACAGGGGGAGGGGGAGCTGTTTTTT. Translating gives CASSLGRSEGQGEGELFF.

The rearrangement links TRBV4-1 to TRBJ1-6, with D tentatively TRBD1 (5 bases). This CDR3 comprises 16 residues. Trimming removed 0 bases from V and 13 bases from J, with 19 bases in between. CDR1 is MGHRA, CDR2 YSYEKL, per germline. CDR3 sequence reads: CASSQEVLGQGHPLHF. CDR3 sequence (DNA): TGCGCCAGCAGCCAAGAAGTCCTTGGACAAGGCCACCCCCTCCACTTT.

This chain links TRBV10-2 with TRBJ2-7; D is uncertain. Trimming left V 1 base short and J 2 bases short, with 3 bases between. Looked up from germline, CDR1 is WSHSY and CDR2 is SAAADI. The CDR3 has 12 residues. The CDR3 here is CASSELTYEQYF. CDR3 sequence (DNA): TGCGCCAGCAGTGAGTTAACCTACGAGCAGTACTTC.